A single sample is the source of the 12 T cell receptor beta chains below, sequenced in a study of blood T cell repertoires in COVID-19. Assay used: immunoSEQ multiplex PCR; TCRdb lists only in-frame clones, some missing. The table has around 100,000 clones, over 70% seen once. The source material was peripheral blood. Receptors were obtained from a woman in her 70s with acute or convalescent COVID-19.

The chain uses TRBV5-1 and TRBJ1-4; possibly TRBD1 for D (6 bases). Germline V lookup: CDR1 SGHRS, CDR2 YFSETQ. The V end was cut by 0 bases, the J end by 4 bases, with 7 bases between. There are 14 residues in the CDR3. CDR3 DNA sequence: TGCGCCAGCAGCTTGGAAGGGGGTAATGAAAAACTGTTTTTT. Residues: CASSLEGGNEKLFF. The variable domain in full, with the rest retrieved from reference TRBV5-1 and TRBJ1-4, is KAGVTQTPRYLIKTRGQQVTLSCSPISGHRSVSWYQQTPGQGLQFLFEYFSETQRNKGNFPGRFSGRQFSNSRSEMNVSTLELGDSALYLCASSLEGGNEKLFFGSGTQLSVL.

This clone was observed a handful of times. This chain links TRBV6-6 with TRBJ1-4; possible D gene TRBD1, 6 bases. This CDR3 contains 15 residues. Trimming pared 4 bases from V and 3 bases from J, leaving 12 bases between. The germline V gene encodes CDR1 MNHNY and CDR2 SVGAGI (reference sequence). CDR3 sequence reads: CASSSYDRPNEKLFF. The CDR3 DNA is TGTGCCAGCAGTTCTTACGACAGGCCTAATGAAAAACTGTTTTTT.

The V gene is TRBV27, the J gene TRBJ1-5, with D tentatively TRBD1 (5 bases). V was cut by 2 bases and J by 3 bases, with 11 bases left in between. The CDR3 runs 15 residues. Per germline, CDR1 MNHEY and CDR2 SMNVEV (reference sequence). CDR3 DNA: TGTGCCAGCAGTTTACACCGGACAACCAATCAGCCCCAGCATTTT. This gives the protein CASSLHRTTNQPQHF.

V is TRBV3-1 (or the pseudogene TRBV3-2) and J is TRBJ1-1; D ambiguous. Between the trimmed V and J ends, which lost 5 bases and 1 base, there was a span of 8 bases. Germline lookup yields CDR1 LGHDT and CDR2 YNNKEL (reference sequence). The CDR3 is made up of 13 amino acids. The CDR3 DNA sequence: TGTGCCAGCAGCGAGGTGAGGAACACTGAAGCTTTCTTT. Its protein is CASSEVRNTEAFF.

The genes are TRBV11-2 and TRBJ1-5, with 7 bases aligning to TRBD1. The CDR3 is 14 amino acids. J lost 6 bases, V lost 1 base, and 3 bases had no gene match. Germline values: CDR1 SGHAT, CDR2 FQNNGV. In nucleotides, the CDR3 is TGTGCCAGCAGCTTAGCTCAGGGGGTTCAGCCCCAGCATTTT. Translated, it gives CASSLAQGVQPQHF.

The chain recombines TRBV5-6 with TRBJ2-2; 7 bases line up with TRBD1. The junction had 9 bases not matched to a gene; V was cut back by 3 bases and J by 4 bases. The CDR3 is 16 amino acids. Germline V gene sequence: CDR1 SGHDT, CDR2 YYEEEE. As DNA, the CDR3 is TGTGCCAGCAGCTGGGGACAGACGTTTAGCACCGGGGAGCTGTTTTTT. It yields the protein CASSWGQTFSTGELFF.

The V gene is TRBV7-9, the J gene TRBJ2-3; D possibly corresponds to TRBD2 (7 bases). The V and J ends lost 3 bases and 4 bases respectively, with 17 bases between them. Germline V CDR1 and CDR2: SEHNR, FQNEAQ (reference sequence). The CDR3 covers 16 residues. CDR3 coding DNA: TGTGCCAGCAGCTTCTTCGGGGGGCTCTTGCCAGATACGCAGTATTTT. It yields the protein CASSFFGGLLPDTQYF.

The chain combines TRBV21-1 with TRBJ1-5; the table calls TRBD1, which could not be checked here. TRBV21-1 is a pseudogene segment. The length of the CDR3 is 17 residues. CDR3 sequence: CASSKGPGQGYNQPQHF. For the CDR3, the DNA is TGTGCCAGCAGCAAAGGGCCGGGACAAGGGTATAATCAGCCCCAGCATTTT.

The V call is TRBV5-1, the J call TRBJ2-2; TRBD1 matches 8 bases. The CDR3 runs to 17 residues. Germline V gene data show CDR1 as SGHRS and CDR2 as YFSETQ. V dropped 0 bases and J dropped 5; count of bases not matched to a gene: 9. The DNA for the CDR3 is TGCGCCAGCAGCTTGGACGGACAGGGACGTGGTACCGGGGAGCTGTTTTTT. As protein: CASSLDGQGRGTGELFF.

The chain uses TRBV5-4 and TRBJ2-7; 10 nucleotides align to TRBD1. Germline values: CDR1 SGHNT, CDR2 YYREEE (reference sequence). This CDR3 is 13 amino acids long. After removal of 4 bases from V and 5 bases from J, the junction contained 3 bases not matched to a gene. The CDR3 DNA is TGTGCCAGCAGCAGACAGGGGGCCAACGAGCAGTACTTC. Amino acid sequence: CASSRQGANEQYF.

The chain is built from TRBV5-1 and TRBJ1-3; TRBD1 matches at 9 bases. With V trimmed by 0 bases and J by 0 bases, 10 bases remained unmatched. The CDR3 spans 19 residues. In germline, CDR1 is SGHRS, CDR2 YFSETQ. In nucleotides, the CDR3 is TGCGCCAGCAGCTTGGCTCCGGGACAGGGTTTTGACTCTGGAAACACCATATATTTT. Translation gives CASSLAPGQGFDSGNTIYF.

The rearrangement links TRBV11-2 to TRBJ1-3; D is ambiguous. Germline V CDR1 and CDR2: SGHAT, FQNNGV. V dropped 5 bases and J dropped 0 bases, with 17 bases sitting between them. CDR3 size: 17 residues. CDR3 loop: CASSPPRSVSSGNTIYF. The CDR3 DNA reads as TGTGCCAGCAGCCCCCCGAGGTCCGTCAGCTCTGGAAACACCATATATTTT. The full variable domain, rest sourced from reference TRBV11-2 and TRBJ1-3, is EAGVAQSPRYKIIEKRQSVAFWCNPISGHATLYWYQQILGQGPKLLIQFQNNGVVDDSQLPKDRFSAERLKGVDSTLKIQPAKLEDSAVYLCASSPPRSVSSGNTIYFGEGSWLTVV.